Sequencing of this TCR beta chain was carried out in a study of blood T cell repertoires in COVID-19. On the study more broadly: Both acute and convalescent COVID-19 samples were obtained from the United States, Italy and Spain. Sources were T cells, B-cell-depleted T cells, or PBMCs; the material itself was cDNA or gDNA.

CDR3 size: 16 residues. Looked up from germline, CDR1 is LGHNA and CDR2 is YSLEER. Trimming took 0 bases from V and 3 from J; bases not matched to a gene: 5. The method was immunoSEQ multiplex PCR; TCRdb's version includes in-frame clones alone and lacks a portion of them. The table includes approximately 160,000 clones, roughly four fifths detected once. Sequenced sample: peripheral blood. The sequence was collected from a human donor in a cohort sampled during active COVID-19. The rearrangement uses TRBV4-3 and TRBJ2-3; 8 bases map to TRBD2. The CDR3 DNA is TGCGCCAGCAGCCAAGATCGGGGGGGCTGGACAGATACGCAGTATTTT. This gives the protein CASSQDRGGWTDTQYF.